Listed below are T cell receptor beta chains from one sample, sequenced in a study of CD8+ T cells in alopecia areata. Sequencing was performed with immunoSEQ multiplex PCR; in TCRdb, only in-frame clones are kept and a portion is missing. The sample yields 150,000 to 200,000 clones, 58% seen once. The sample in question was CD4+ T cells sorted from blood, obtained between weeks 55 and 65, from a patient treated with tofacitinib. These receptors were taken from a human donor with alopecia areata. Both conserved end residues are part of each CDR3. The order of the fields is V gene, J gene, D gene, clone size, CDR3 protein, CDR3 DNA. D genes are given only for firm matches. A clone size is listed for some rows: how often the clone was seen (once, few, many), or a class if it is expanded.

v_call: TRBV29-1
j_call: TRBJ2-5
d_call: TRBD1
clone_size: NA
cdr3_aa: CSVATGVGETQYF
cdr3_nt: TGCAGCGTTGCGACAGGGGTAGGAGAGACCCAGTACTTC

v_call: TRBV7-2
j_call: TRBJ1-2
d_call: NA
clone_size: NA
cdr3_aa: CASSLAWRGSYTF
cdr3_nt: TGTGCCAGCAGCTTAGCTTGGAGGGGTAGCTACACCTTC

v_call: TRBV4-2
j_call: TRBJ2-2
d_call: TRBD2
clone_size: NA
cdr3_aa: CASSHGTSGGTGELFF
cdr3_nt: TGTGCCAGCAGCCATGGGACTAGCGGGGGCACCGGGGAGCTGTTTTTT

v_call: TRBV6-6
j_call: TRBJ2-2
d_call: NA
clone_size: NA
cdr3_aa: CASMGGGFTGELFF
cdr3_nt: TGTGCCAGCATGGGAGGGGGCTTCACCGGGGAGCTGTTTTTT

v_call: TRBV29-1
j_call: TRBJ2-6
d_call: TRBD1
clone_size: few
cdr3_aa: CSVLYRDSVSSGANVLTF
cdr3_nt: TGCAGCGTACTTTACCGGGACAGCGTAAGCTCTGGGGCCAACGTCCTGACTTTC

v_call: TRBV5-6
j_call: TRBJ2-2
d_call: NA
clone_size: NA
cdr3_aa: CASSLWENTGELFF
cdr3_nt: TGTGCCAGCAGCTTGTGGGAGAACACCGGGGAGCTGTTTTTT

v_call: TRBV7-2
j_call: TRBJ1-1
d_call: NA
clone_size: NA
cdr3_aa: CASSFPGRTEAFF
cdr3_nt: TGTGCCAGCAGCTTCCCGGGGCGAACTGAAGCTTTCTTT

v_call: TRBV25-1
j_call: TRBJ2-1
d_call: TRBD2
clone_size: NA
cdr3_aa: CASSTSGAFSTQFF
cdr3_nt: TGTGCCAGCAGCACTAGCGGGGCCTTTAGTACGCAGTTCTTC

v_call: TRBV25-1
j_call: TRBJ1-1
d_call: NA
clone_size: NA
cdr3_aa: CASCRGVNTEAFF
cdr3_nt: TGTGCCAGCTGCCGGGGGGTGAACACTGAAGCTTTCTTT

v_call: TRBV6-1
j_call: TRBJ2-3
d_call: TRBD2
clone_size: once
cdr3_aa: CASSVSGGAQYF
cdr3_nt: TGTGCCAGCAGCGTCAGCGGGGGAGCGCAGTATTTT

v_call: TRBV27
j_call: TRBJ1-2
d_call: NA
clone_size: NA
cdr3_aa: CASSHSDSGGGYTF
cdr3_nt: TGTGCCAGCAGCCACTCCGACAGTGGTGGAGGCTACACCTTC

v_call: TRBV29-1
j_call: TRBJ1-1
d_call: NA
clone_size: NA
cdr3_aa: CSVDSAFF
cdr3_nt: TGCAGCGTTGACTCGGCTTTCTTT

v_call: TRBV27
j_call: TRBJ1-6
d_call: NA
clone_size: few
cdr3_aa: CASSSSIAVGSPLHF
cdr3_nt: TGTGCCAGCAGTTCTTCTATCGCAGTTGGTTCACCCCTCCACTTT

v_call: TRBV11-2
j_call: TRBJ1-1
d_call: NA
clone_size: NA
cdr3_aa: CASSSQGFGTEAFF
cdr3_nt: TGTGCCAGCAGCTCCCAGGGATTCGGCACTGAAGCTTTCTTT

v_call: TRBV30
j_call: TRBJ2-3
d_call: NA
clone_size: NA
cdr3_aa: CAASTGVGVDTQYF
cdr3_nt: TGTGCCGCCTCAACCGGGGTTGGGGTAGATACGCAGTATTTT

v_call: TRBV7-6
j_call: TRBJ2-1
d_call: NA
clone_size: NA
cdr3_aa: CASSGRTTQQFF
cdr3_nt: TGTGCCAGCAGCGGGCGGACCACCCAGCAGTTCTTC

v_call: TRBV5-6
j_call: TRBJ1-2
d_call: NA
clone_size: NA
cdr3_aa: CASRPQGTYGYTF
cdr3_nt: TGTGCCAGCAGACCGCAGGGAACCTATGGCTACACCTTC

v_call: TRBV6-5
j_call: TRBJ1-2
d_call: NA
clone_size: NA
cdr3_aa: CASIQGSNYGYTF
cdr3_nt: TGTGCCAGCATCCAGGGTTCTAACTATGGCTACACCTTC

v_call: TRBV7-9
j_call: TRBJ1-4
d_call: NA
clone_size: NA
cdr3_aa: CASSFPGARGEKLFF
cdr3_nt: TGTGCCAGCAGCTTCCCGGGGGCCAGGGGCGAAAAACTGTTTTTT

v_call: TRBV9
j_call: TRBJ1-2
d_call: NA
clone_size: few
cdr3_aa: CASSTQFLQGSANYGYTF
cdr3_nt: TGTGCCAGCAGCACCCAATTCTTACAGGGCTCAGCTAACTATGGCTACACCTTC

v_call: TRBV30
j_call: TRBJ1-5
d_call: NA
clone_size: NA
cdr3_aa: CAWSGGQLNQPQHF
cdr3_nt: TGTGCCTGGAGCGGGGGCCAGCTCAATCAGCCCCAGCATTTT

v_call: TRBV7-9
j_call: TRBJ1-2
d_call: NA
clone_size: once
cdr3_aa: CASSLAGSNYGYTF
cdr3_nt: TGTGCCAGCAGCTTAGCTGGGAGTAACTATGGCTACACCTTC

v_call: TRBV7-9
j_call: TRBJ2-5
d_call: NA
clone_size: NA
cdr3_aa: CASSDQETQYF
cdr3_nt: TGTGCCAGCAGCGACCAAGAGACCCAGTACTTC

v_call: TRBV5-1
j_call: TRBJ2-3
d_call: NA
clone_size: NA
cdr3_aa: CASNTTPGGTDTQYF
cdr3_nt: TGCGCCAGCAACACCACCCCCGGCGGGACAGATACGCAGTATTTT

v_call: TRBV29-1
j_call: TRBJ1-3
d_call: NA
clone_size: NA
cdr3_aa: CSVLSSGNTIYF
cdr3_nt: TGCAGCGTTCTGAGCTCTGGAAACACCATATATTTT

v_call: TRBV18
j_call: TRBJ1-2
d_call: NA
clone_size: few
cdr3_aa: CASSGQAVYGYTF
cdr3_nt: TGTGCCAGCTCAGGCCAGGCGGTCTATGGCTACACCTTC

v_call: TRBV6-1
j_call: TRBJ2-3
d_call: TRBD1
clone_size: NA
cdr3_aa: CASSDLRQGTDTQYF
cdr3_nt: TGTGCCAGCAGTGACCTGAGACAGGGGACAGATACGCAGTATTTT

v_call: TRBV15
j_call: TRBJ2-1
d_call: TRBD2
clone_size: NA
cdr3_aa: CATSYELAGYNEQFF
cdr3_nt: TGTGCCACCTCTTATGAGCTAGCGGGCTACAATGAGCAGTTCTTC

v_call: TRBV18
j_call: TRBJ2-3
d_call: NA
clone_size: NA
cdr3_aa: CASSPGAGDTQYF
cdr3_nt: TGTGCCAGCTCACCTGGGGCGGGAGATACGCAGTATTTT

v_call: TRBV7-9
j_call: TRBJ2-2
d_call: NA
clone_size: NA
cdr3_aa: CASSLPTGTNTGELFF
cdr3_nt: TGTGCCAGCAGCTTACCGACAGGAACGAACACCGGGGAGCTGTTTTTT

v_call: TRBV6-5
j_call: TRBJ1-5
d_call: TRBD1
clone_size: NA
cdr3_aa: CASSYSPGQANQPQHF
cdr3_nt: TGTGCCAGCAGTTACTCGCCAGGACAGGCTAATCAGCCCCAGCATTTT

v_call: TRBV6-5
j_call: TRBJ2-5
d_call: NA
clone_size: few
cdr3_aa: CASSYAWQETQYF
cdr3_nt: TGTGCCAGCAGTTATGCCTGGCAAGAGACCCAGTACTTC

v_call: TRBV5-4
j_call: TRBJ2-4
d_call: NA
clone_size: NA
cdr3_aa: CASSLGWQNDAIQYF
cdr3_nt: TGTGCCAGCAGCTTGGGTTGGCAGAATGACGCCATTCAGTACTTC

v_call: TRBV30
j_call: TRBJ1-1
d_call: NA
clone_size: once
cdr3_aa: CAWSAVSMAFF
cdr3_nt: TGTGCCTGGAGTGCAGTGAGTATGGCTTTCTTT

v_call: TRBV20-1
j_call: TRBJ2-7
d_call: NA
clone_size: NA
cdr3_aa: CSASPSYEQYF
cdr3_nt: TGCAGTGCTAGCCCCTCCTACGAGCAGTACTTC

v_call: TRBV5-1
j_call: TRBJ1-1
d_call: NA
clone_size: NA
cdr3_aa: CASSLTGGYGNTEAFF
cdr3_nt: TGCGCCAGCAGCTTGACCGGGGGGTATGGCAACACTGAAGCTTTCTTT

v_call: TRBV19
j_call: TRBJ2-7
d_call: TRBD1
clone_size: NA
cdr3_aa: CASSKDRASSYEQYF
cdr3_nt: TGTGCCAGTAGCAAGGACAGGGCAAGCTCCTACGAGCAGTACTTC

v_call: TRBV15
j_call: TRBJ1-1
d_call: NA
clone_size: NA
cdr3_aa: CATSRGQGGGTEAFF
cdr3_nt: TGTGCCACCAGCAGAGGTCAGGGCGGGGGCACTGAAGCTTTCTTT

v_call: TRBV30
j_call: TRBJ2-1
d_call: NA
clone_size: few
cdr3_aa: CAWSVLDLGKRPLSYNEQFF
cdr3_nt: TGTGCCTGGAGTGTACTTGATCTGGGGAAACGACCCCTCTCCTACAATGAGCAGTTCTTC

v_call: TRBV30
j_call: TRBJ1-6
d_call: TRBD1
clone_size: NA
cdr3_aa: CAWSRQGYSPLHF
cdr3_nt: TGTGCCTGGAGTCGACAGGGTTATTCACCCCTCCACTTT

v_call: TRBV19
j_call: TRBJ1-5
d_call: NA
clone_size: NA
cdr3_aa: CASSMVGLPGNQPQHF
cdr3_nt: TGTGCCAGTAGTATGGTTGGGCTGCCAGGGAATCAGCCCCAGCATTTT

v_call: TRBV7-9
j_call: TRBJ2-5
d_call: NA
clone_size: NA
cdr3_aa: CASSLPVAGTMETQYF
cdr3_nt: TGTGCCAGCAGCTTACCCGTCGCCGGGACAATGGAGACCCAGTACTTC

v_call: TRBV4-1
j_call: TRBJ2-2
d_call: TRBD1
clone_size: once
cdr3_aa: CASSQDSGQGAANTGELFF
cdr3_nt: TGCGCCAGCAGCCAAGATAGTGGACAGGGGGCAGCGAACACCGGGGAGCTGTTTTTT

v_call: TRBV2
j_call: TRBJ2-7
d_call: NA
clone_size: NA
cdr3_aa: CASSQEKNYEQYF
cdr3_nt: TGTGCCAGCAGTCAAGAGAAGAACTACGAGCAGTACTTC

v_call: TRBV6-5
j_call: TRBJ2-5
d_call: TRBD2
clone_size: NA
cdr3_aa: CASSYPAGGPETQYF
cdr3_nt: TGTGCCAGCAGTTACCCCGCGGGGGGGCCAGAGACCCAGTACTTC

v_call: TRBV30
j_call: TRBJ2-7
d_call: TRBD1
clone_size: NA
cdr3_aa: CAWTEKTGQAYYEQYF
cdr3_nt: TGTGCCTGGACAGAGAAGACAGGGCAGGCCTACTACGAGCAGTACTTC

v_call: TRBV10-3
j_call: TRBJ2-7
d_call: TRBD1
clone_size: NA
cdr3_aa: CAISGGTVYEQYF
cdr3_nt: TGTGCCATCAGTGGGGGGACAGTCTACGAGCAGTACTTC

v_call: TRBV29-1
j_call: TRBJ1-5
d_call: NA
clone_size: NA
cdr3_aa: CSVEAGGDGNQPQHF
cdr3_nt: TGCAGCGTTGAAGCGGGAGGGGATGGCAATCAGCCCCAGCATTTT

v_call: TRBV30
j_call: TRBJ1-6
d_call: NA
clone_size: few
cdr3_aa: CAWSQTTSPLHF
cdr3_nt: TGTGCCTGGAGTCAGACGACTTCACCCCTCCACTTT

v_call: TRBV27
j_call: TRBJ1-4
d_call: NA
clone_size: NA
cdr3_aa: CASSLSPGTRSGKLFF
cdr3_nt: TGTGCCAGCAGTTTATCGCCAGGCACAAGGTCGGGAAAACTGTTTTTT

v_call: TRBV29-1
j_call: TRBJ2-1
d_call: NA
clone_size: NA
cdr3_aa: CSVGVSGINNEQFF
cdr3_nt: TGCAGCGTTGGGGTTAGCGGTATCAACAATGAGCAGTTCTTC

v_call: TRBV6-6
j_call: TRBJ2-3
d_call: TRBD1
clone_size: NA
cdr3_aa: CASRHKTGVDTQYF
cdr3_nt: TGTGCCAGCAGGCACAAAACAGGGGTTGATACGCAGTATTTT

v_call: TRBV2
j_call: TRBJ2-1
d_call: NA
clone_size: NA
cdr3_aa: CASPWNNNEQFF
cdr3_nt: TGTGCCAGCCCATGGAATAACAATGAGCAGTTCTTC

v_call: TRBV11-3
j_call: TRBJ2-4
d_call: TRBD1
clone_size: NA
cdr3_aa: CASSLAFTGEGNIQYF
cdr3_nt: TGTGCCAGCAGCTTAGCCTTTACAGGGGAAGGGAACATTCAGTACTTC